These 18 T cell receptor beta chains were all obtained from the same sample, sequenced in a study of low-dose radiotherapy and immunotherapy resistance in tumors. Primers targeting TRAV and TRBV primed first-strand cDNA, covering alpha and beta chains. Both a constant-region primer and a V-primer adapter served to amplify TCRs across roughly 20 PCR cycles. TCRdb reprocessed the reads via MiXCR and lists one record per CDR3 protein. Among 30,000 or so distinct CDR3 sequences listed, about half were seen once. Time point indicated: after trial treatment. Indicated treatment: LDRT plus nivolumab, ipilimumab, low-dose cyclophosphamide and aspirin (RACIN trial). Source: PBMCs, taken after low-dose radiotherapy plus immunotherapy. Source of these receptors: a male donor with gallbladder cancer.

The rearrangement links TRBV29-1 to TRBJ1-1; 8 bases line up with TRBD1. Per germline, CDR1 SQVTM and CDR2 ANQGSEA. Unmatched junction bases numbered 2, after V lost 4 bases and J lost 4 bases. The length of the CDR3 is 12 residues. The CDR3 region has the DNA TGCAGCGTTGGACAGGGGAGCACTGAAGCTTTCTTT. This translates into CSVGQGSTEAFF. The variable domain in full, with the rest retrieved from reference TRBV29-1 and TRBJ1-1, is SAVISQKPSRDICQRGTSLTIQCQVDSQVTMMFWYRQQPGQSLTLIATANQGSEATYESGFVIDKFPISRPNLTFSTLTVSNMSPEDSSIYLCSVGQGSTEAFFGQGTRLTVV.

This rearrangement joins TRBV14 to TRBJ2-3, with 9 bases that match TRBD1. The V segment lost 1 base and the J segment 4 bases; nucleotides outside the gene matches: 9. CDR3 length: 17 residues. Germline loops: CDR1 SGHDN, CDR2 FVKESK. The CDR3 nucleotides read TGTGCCAGCAGCCAAGGGACAGGGGAAATCGCCTCAGATACGCAGTATTTT. Translating it yields CASSQGTGEIASDTQYF.

This clonotype has more than one count but fewer than ten. The chain carries TRBV29-1 and TRBJ1-1; D unclear. V was pared by 8 bases and J by 8 bases, with 12 bases between. Per germline, CDR1 SQVTM and CDR2 ANQGSEA. This CDR3 region has 10 residues. CDR3 protein: CSWSGSEAFF. The CDR3 coding sequence is TGCAGCTGGTCCGGATCCGAAGCTTTCTTT.

This chain uses TRBV29-1 with TRBJ2-7; unclear D gene. Germline V lookup: CDR1 SQVTM, CDR2 ANQGSEA. The V and J ends lost 7 bases and 5 bases respectively, with 12 bases between them. The CDR3 spans 11 residues. This CDR3 reads CSAQMADEQYF. The CDR3 DNA follows: TGCAGCGCCCAGATGGCTGACGAGCAGTACTTC.

The chain is built from TRBV3-1 and TRBJ2-1; D not certain. The CDR3 totals 16 residues. V was trimmed by 1 base and J by 4 bases, leaving 14 bases between them. Germline CDR1 reads LGHDT; CDR2 reads YNNKEL (reference sequence). The CDR3 DNA is TGTGCCAGCAGCCAAGTATACGGAAGAAATTACAATGAGCAGTTCTTC. It codes for CASSQVYGRNYNEQFF.

This rearrangement joins TRBV6-5 to TRBJ2-1, with D maybe TRBD2 (7 bases). Germline loops: CDR1 MNHEY, CDR2 SVGAGI. Between the trimmed V and J ends, which lost 2 bases and 7 bases, there was a span of 15 bases. The CDR3 runs to 15 residues. CDR3 DNA sequence: TGTGCCAGCAGTTACAGGGGGGGCCCTGGGAATGAGCAGTTCTTC. Its translation: CASSYRGGPGNEQFF.

This clonotype has ten or more counts. The chain is built from TRBV4-2 and TRBJ2-2; D is possibly TRBD2 (6 bases). The germline CDR1 and CDR2 sequences are LGHNA and YNFKEQ. V gave up 0 bases and J gave up 6 bases, with 20 bases separating them. This CDR3 is built from 18 residues. The CDR3 DNA reads as TGTGCCAGCAGCCAAGATCTACTAAGGGTGGGGAGGTCCGGGGAGCTGTTTTTT. Its translation: CASSQDLLRVGRSGELFF.

By frequency in the sample, this clonotype is medium-sized (0.01 to 0.1%). This chain connects TRBV6-2 or TRBV6-3 to TRBJ2-6; weak D call: TRBD2 (5 bases). There are 17 residues in the CDR3. The germline gives CDR1 MNHEY, CDR2 SVGEGT. Trimming stripped 5 bases from V and 0 bases from J, with 14 bases between. The CDR3 coding sequence is TGTGCCAGCAGTGAGGGTTACCTAACCTCTGGGGCCAACGTCCTGACTTTC. This codes for CASSEGYLTSGANVLTF.

This chain joins TRBV5-1 and TRBJ2-4; D unresolved. Trimming left V 6 bases short and J 2 bases short, with 6 bases between. Germline V gene lookup returns CDR1 SGHRS and CDR2 YFSETQ. CDR3 size: 12 residues. The CDR3 is CASKSSKNIQYF. The DNA for the CDR3 is TGCGCCAGCAAAAGCTCCAAAAACATTCAGTACTTC.

The V gene is TRBV7-6, the J gene TRBJ1-6; no clear D. The CDR3 covers 13 residues. Germline V lookup: CDR1 SGHVS, CDR2 FNYEAQ. Trimming took off 0 bases at V and 7 bases at J, with 4 bases between the two ends. This CDR3 is CASSLALNSPLHF. Written as DNA, the CDR3 is TGTGCCAGCAGCTTAGCCTTAAATTCACCCCTCCACTTT.

This clonotype was seen at least ten times. J is TRBJ2-1 and V is TRBV7-2, with TRBD2 identical over 14 bases. The CDR3 consists of 17 residues. The germline CDR1 and CDR2 sequences are SGHTA and FQGNSA. The V and J ends lost 4 bases and 5 bases, in that order; junction bases with no gene match: 7. This CDR3 is CASSWSPGLAGDNEQFF. The CDR3 DNA reads as TGTGCCAGCAGCTGGAGTCCGGGACTAGCGGGAGACAATGAGCAGTTCTTC.

The rearrangement uses TRBV28 and TRBJ2-4; D remains ambiguous. Germline V gene data show CDR1 as MDHEN and CDR2 as SYDVKM. The CDR3 is made up of 14 amino acids. The ends were cut back, 2 bases at V and 6 bases at J, with 11 bases in the middle. CDR3 sequence: CASSLPDGPNIQYF. The CDR3, as DNA: TGTGCCAGCAGTTTACCTGACGGCCCAAACATTCAGTACTTC.

There are many counts of this clonotype. The chain employs TRBV4-1 and TRBJ2-2; possible D gene TRBD1, 6 bases. Trimming cost V 4 bases and J 4 bases, with 22 bases left between them. This CDR3 has 18 amino acids. Germline CDR1 and CDR2: MGHRA and YSYEKL. The CDR3: CASSPIDMGALRTGELFF. The CDR3 DNA reads as TGCGCCAGCAGCCCCATAGATATGGGGGCCCTCCGCACCGGGGAGCTGTTTTTT.

This clonotype showed up many times. CDR3 amino acids: CASSWGEDEQFF. CDR3 in DNA: TGTGCCAGCAGCTGGGGGGAGGATGAGCAGTTCTTC. The chain carries TRBV7-9 and TRBJ2-1; possibly TRBD2 for D (6 bases). The CDR3 runs to 12 residues. Germline CDR1 reads SEHNR; CDR2 reads FQNEAQ (reference sequence). V was shortened by 4 bases and J by 8 bases, with 9 bases between the two germline ends.

This clonotype was seen at least ten times. The V and J genes are TRBV5-1 and TRBJ1-6; 8 bases are shared with TRBD1. Germline CDR1 and CDR2: SGHRS and YFSETQ. The CDR3 totals 14 residues. The V and J ends lost 4 bases and 6 bases, in that order; junction bases with no gene match: 3. For the CDR3, the DNA is TGCGCCAGCAGCCGGACAGGGTCTAATTCACCCCTCCACTTT. Amino acid sequence: CASSRTGSNSPLHF. Supplemented by reference TRBV5-1 and TRBJ1-6, the full variable domain reads KAGVTQTPRYLIKTRGQQVTLSCSPISGHRSVSWYQQTPGQGLQFLFEYFSETQRNKGNFPGRFSGRQFSNSRSEMNVSTLELGDSALYLCASSRTGSNSPLHFGNGTRLTVT.

This clonotype was counted a few times. With only one base between it and a far larger clone, this is likely a read error. CDR3 DNA: TGTGCCAGCGAAAGCGCCGGTGAGCAGTACTTC. This sequence encodes CASESAGEQYF. This sequence joins TRBV6-2 or TRBV6-3 and TRBJ2-7; D uncertain. The V gene lost 8 bases and the J gene lost 7 bases, with 12 bases spanning the gap. The CDR3 contains 11 residues. Germline V gene lookup returns CDR1 MNHEY and CDR2 SVGEGT.

The rearrangement joins TRBV6-6 to TRBJ2-2; 8 bases map to TRBD1. The CDR3 totals 15 residues. CDR1 and CDR2 from the germline V gene are MNHNY and SVGAGI (reference sequence). The V gene end was trimmed by 2 bases and the J gene end by 4 bases; junction bases not matched to a gene: 3. CDR3 coding DNA: TGTGCCAGCAGTTACCCAGGGGGCGGCACCGGGGAGCTGTTTTTT. It codes for CASSYPGGGTGELFF.

This rearrangement joins TRBV20-1 to TRBJ2-1; D is possibly TRBD1 (6 bases). V lost 6 bases and J 4 bases, leaving 13 bases between the germline ends. The CDR3 loop spans 13 amino acids. Germline CDR1 is DFQATT and CDR2 is SNEGSKA (reference sequence). In nucleotides, the CDR3 is TGCAGTGCCAGTCGGACAGATTACAATGAGCAGTTCTTC. Translation: CSASRTDYNEQFF.